These 13 T cell receptor beta chains came from one sample sequenced in a study of T cell responses to AZD1222 COVID-19 vaccine. Profiled with immunoSEQ multiplex PCR; TCRdb holds only in-frame clones, not every one. The table has 92,000 or so clones, 75% to 90% seen once; the top ten hold about 26%. The sequenced sample was peripheral blood, obtained on day 0 of AZD1222 vaccination. The receptors come from an adult in good health.

V usage is TRBV27 and J usage is TRBJ2-1; TRBD1 aligns across 9 bases. CDR3 length: 15 amino acids. The V gene end was trimmed by 10 bases and the J gene end by 3 bases; junction bases not matched to a gene: 10. Per germline, CDR1 MNHEY and CDR2 SMNVEV (reference sequence). CDR3 in DNA: TGTGCCACCAACAGGGGGCAAGGGGACTACAATGAGCAGTTCTTC. This codes for CATNRGQGDYNEQFF.

The count of this clone is one. This sequence joins TRBV6-2 or TRBV6-3 and TRBJ2-3, with a tentative D call TRBD1 (5 bases). Germline V gene lookup returns CDR1 MNHEY and CDR2 SVGEGT. V shed 5 bases and J shed 2 bases, with 17 bases lying between them. The CDR3 extends over 16 amino acids. CDR3 residues: CASSPGREGHTDTQYF. For the CDR3, the DNA is TGTGCCAGCAGTCCGGGCAGGGAAGGGCACACAGATACGCAGTATTTT.

The chain carries TRBV10-3 and TRBJ2-7; 8 bases line up with TRBD1. CDR1 is ENHRY, CDR2 SYGVKD, per germline. V lost 10 bases, J lost 4 bases, and 15 bases stayed unmatched. The CDR3 sequence is 15 residues long. In DNA form, the CDR3 reads TGTGCCACAACTAATTCCGGGACAGGCCATTACGAGCAGTACTTC. It specifies CATTNSGTGHYEQYF.

In regard to this clone: In this CDR3 the conserved last residue, phenylalanine or tryptophan, is missing, so a read error is likely. The DNA is omitted, as the CDR3 cannot be located on it reliably, and the CDR3 follows TCRdb's listing. The chain carries TRBV30 and TRBJ1-2. Looked up from germline, CDR1 is GTSNPN and CDR2 is SVGIG (reference sequence). The CDR3 comprises 13 residues, both ends counted. CDR3 sequence: CACGPYSQGRGAL.

The genes are TRBV6-6 and TRBJ2-1, with D possibly being TRBD2 (5 bases). Trimming removed 4 bases at V and 6 bases at J, with 16 bases between. This CDR3 region has 15 residues. CDR1 is MNHNY, CDR2 SVGAGI, per germline (reference sequence). In DNA form, the CDR3 reads TGTGCCAGCAGTTCCCGTACGGGAAATTTCAATGAGCAGTTCTTC. This encodes CASSSRTGNFNEQFF.

The chain joins TRBV4-3 to TRBJ2-5; 12 bases line up with TRBD2. With 4 bases clipped from V and 4 bases from J, the junction kept 7 bases outside the gene matches. Germline CDR1 LGHNA, CDR2 YSLEER. The CDR3 sequence is 16 residues long. Here the CDR3 DNA reads TGCGCCAGCAGCCCCGCTAGCGGGAGGGCCCGAGAGACCCAGTACTTC. Translated: CASSPASGRARETQYF.

This sequence joins TRBV7-2 and TRBJ2-6, with unresolved D. Germline lookup yields CDR1 SGHTA and CDR2 FQGNSA. The CDR3 totals 15 residues. The V end was cut by 5 bases, the J end by 8 bases, with 16 bases between. CDR3 sequence (DNA): TGTGCCAGCAGCCAACCCCGGGCCCCCACCAACGTCCTGACTTTC. Amino acids: CASSQPRAPTNVLTF.

Note on this clone: Compared with germline, one end of the junction differs, possibly owing to a read error. The J gene is TRBJ2-7, the V gene TRBV7-7; TRBD1 agrees at 8 bases. Per the germline V gene, CDR1 is SSHAT and CDR2 is FNYEAQ (reference sequence). The CDR3 has 15 amino acids. The DNA of the CDR3 is TGTGCTAGCAGCTTAGGGTCAGGGGGCTACTACGAGCAGTACTTC. Protein product: CASSLGSGGYYEQYF.

The gene calls are TRBV5-1 and TRBJ2-3, with TRBD2 identical over 7 bases. V trimming: 6 bases; J trimming: 4 bases; junction bases outside the gene matches: 8. CDR1 and CDR2 (germline): SGHRS, YFSETQ. The CDR3 is 14 amino acids. Here the CDR3 reads CASTRGLEADTQYF. For the CDR3, the DNA is TGCGCCAGCACCAGAGGACTAGAGGCAGATACGCAGTATTTT.

V is TRBV7-2 and J is TRBJ2-7; 11 nucleotides align to TRBD2. Germline CDR1 SGHTA, CDR2 FQGNSA. V shed 1 base and J 2 bases; nucleotides not matched to a gene: 7. This CDR3 has 17 amino acids. DNA for the CDR3: TGTGCCAGCAGCTTAGGGCGGTCGACTAGCGGGACCTACGAGCAGTACTTC. It encodes CASSLGRSTSGTYEQYF.

This clone was found once. The chain recombines TRBV30 with TRBJ2-1; TRBD2 matches at 7 bases. The CDR3 spans 13 residues. Germline CDR1 is GTSNPN and CDR2 is SVGIG (reference sequence). Trimming cost V 3 bases and J 9 bases; bases outside gene matches: 8. The CDR3 spells CAWRNSGGLEQFF. CDR3 sequence (DNA): TGTGCCTGGAGGAACTCGGGAGGTCTTGAGCAGTTCTTC.

Turning to this clone: The same CDR3 is also encoded by other DNA sequences in this sample. The CDR3 spells CASSLLGGEQYF. CDR3 DNA: TGTGCCAGCAGTTTATTGGGAGGCGAGCAGTACTTC. The chain has TRBV28 and TRBJ2-7, with D tentatively TRBD2 (6 bases). V shed 1 base and J shed 6 bases, with 7 bases lying between them. CDR1 MDHEN and CDR2 SYDVKM come from the germline V gene. There are 12 residues in the CDR3.

This clone turned up a few times. The chain combines TRBV20-1 with TRBJ2-1; TRBD2 is a possible D gene (5 bases). Germline V gives CDR1 DFQATT, CDR2 SNEGSKA (reference sequence). Trimming cost V 8 bases and J 4 bases, with 9 bases left between them. The CDR3 is made up of 11 amino acids. Here the CDR3 DNA reads TGCAGTCAGAGGGAGTACAATGAGCAGTTCTTC. Translating gives CSQREYNEQFF.